Included here is one TCR beta chain sequence, with context. The antigen is not known. The sample is drawn from a study of blood T cells in healthy people across ages. Whole-study findings and limits: Investigators treated diversity estimates from one million T cells as underestimates. The unsorted PBMCs prevented any conclusive comparison of naive versus antigen-experienced cells.

The use of a sample-barcoded 5' primer and a J-beta primer mix characterized a second PCR of roughly 7 to 11 cycles. One entry per CDR3 protein results from TCRdb running MiXCR on the 5' RACE reads. This sample carries about 750,000 distinct CDR3 sequences, about 48% of them seen once, and the ten largest clones take roughly 40%. The source is an elderly man in good health. Sequencing was done on a sample of blood.

The CDR3 spells CSASPSGAEAFF. As DNA, the CDR3 is TGCAGTGCTAGCCCCTCGGGTGCTGAAGCTTTCTTT. The rearrangement links TRBV20-1 to TRBJ1-1; the D is unclear. The germline CDR1 and CDR2 sequences are DFQATT and SNEGSKA (reference sequence). The V end was cut by 3 bases, the J end by 6 bases, with 11 bases between. The CDR3 is 12 amino acids.